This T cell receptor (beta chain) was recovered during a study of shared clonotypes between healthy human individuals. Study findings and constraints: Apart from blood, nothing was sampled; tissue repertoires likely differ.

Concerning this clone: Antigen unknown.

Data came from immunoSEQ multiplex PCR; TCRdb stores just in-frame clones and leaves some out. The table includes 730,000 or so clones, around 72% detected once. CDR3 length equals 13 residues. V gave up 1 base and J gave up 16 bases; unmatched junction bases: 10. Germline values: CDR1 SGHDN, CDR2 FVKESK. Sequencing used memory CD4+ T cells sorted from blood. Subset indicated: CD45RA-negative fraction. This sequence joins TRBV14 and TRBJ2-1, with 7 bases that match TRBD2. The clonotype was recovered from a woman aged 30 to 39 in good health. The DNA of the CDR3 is TGTGCCAGCAGCCAAGTTACTTTGCGGGAGAATTTCTTC. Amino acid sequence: CASSQVTLRENFF.